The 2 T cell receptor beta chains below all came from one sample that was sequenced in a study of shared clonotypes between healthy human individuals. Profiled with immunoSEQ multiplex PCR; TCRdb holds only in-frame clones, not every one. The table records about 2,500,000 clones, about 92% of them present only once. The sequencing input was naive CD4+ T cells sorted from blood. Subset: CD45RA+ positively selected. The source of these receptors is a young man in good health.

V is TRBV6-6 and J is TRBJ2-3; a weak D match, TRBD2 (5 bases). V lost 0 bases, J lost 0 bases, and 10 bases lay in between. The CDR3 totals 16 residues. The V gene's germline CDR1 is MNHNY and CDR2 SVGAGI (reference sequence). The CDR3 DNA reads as TGTGCCAGCAGTTACTCAGTTAGCGCTAGCACAGATACGCAGTATTTT. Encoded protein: CASSYSVSASTDTQYF.

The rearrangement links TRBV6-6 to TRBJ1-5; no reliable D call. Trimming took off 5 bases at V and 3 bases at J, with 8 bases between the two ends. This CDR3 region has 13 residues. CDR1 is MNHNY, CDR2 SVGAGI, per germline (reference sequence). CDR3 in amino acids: CASSRANNQPQHF. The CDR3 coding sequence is TGTGCCAGCAGTAGGGCCAACAATCAGCCCCAGCATTTT.